This T cell receptor (beta chain) was profiled in a study of Tregs in tolerant kidney transplant recipients. Per germline, CDR1 SGHRS and CDR2 YFSETQ. The germline V and J ends were trimmed by 0 bases and 2 bases, with 11 bases remaining between them. The CDR3 has 15 residues. Only in-frame clones appear in the TCRdb table, and some are missing; sequencing was by immunoSEQ multiplex PCR. The table includes about 81,000 clones, 91% detected once. Recipients received nonmyeloablative bone marrow transplants from related graft donors, with transient mixed chimerism. Unstimulated Tregs (CD4+CD25+CD127-) and CD4+CD25- non-Tregs were sorted from PBMCs.

The sequence was obtained from a human patient who received a combined kidney and bone marrow transplant. T cells may partly derive from the graft donor. Here the sequenced sample was CD4+ T cells from blood (PBMCs), taken 24 months after the transplant. V gene TRBV5-1 combines with J gene TRBJ2-5; D ambiguous. CDR3 region: CASSLVSQRQETQYF. CDR3 sequence (DNA): TGCGCCAGCAGCTTGGTGTCCCAGCGTCAAGAGACCCAGTACTTC.